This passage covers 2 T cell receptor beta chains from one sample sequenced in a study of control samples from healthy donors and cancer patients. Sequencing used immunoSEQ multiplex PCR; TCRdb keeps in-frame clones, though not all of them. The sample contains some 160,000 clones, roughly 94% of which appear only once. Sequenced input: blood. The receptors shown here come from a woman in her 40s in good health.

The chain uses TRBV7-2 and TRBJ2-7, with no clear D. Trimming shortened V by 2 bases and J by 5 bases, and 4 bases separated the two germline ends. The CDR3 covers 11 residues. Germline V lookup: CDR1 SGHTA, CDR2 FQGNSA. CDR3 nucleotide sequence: TGTGCCAGCAGCTTACTAGACGAGCAGTACTTC. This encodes CASSLLDEQYF.

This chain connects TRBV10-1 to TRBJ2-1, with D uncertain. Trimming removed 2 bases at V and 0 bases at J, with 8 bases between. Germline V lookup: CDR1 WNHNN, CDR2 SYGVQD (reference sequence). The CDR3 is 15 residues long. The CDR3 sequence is CASSENPSSYNEQFF. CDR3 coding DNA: TGCGCCAGCAGTGAGAACCCGAGCTCCTACAATGAGCAGTTCTTC.